The clone carrying this T cell receptor beta chain has just a few counts. Antigen specificity is unknown. These data belong to a study of long-term antiretroviral therapy in people with HIV. Study conclusions and caveats: Clonal expansions arising prior to ART prevailed in the repertoire at every time point. Post-treatment diversity went higher with ART but stayed below transplant donor controls.

Deletions cut 3 bases from V and 0 bases from J, with 16 bases between. The CDR3 spans 18 residues. Researchers ran immunoSEQ v3.0 at survey level. Per-sample TRB depth target: 40,000-50,000 T-cell genomes. Repertoires were generated with immunoSEQ multiplex PCR, while TCRdb's copy carries only in-frame clones and drops some. The sample comprises about 30,000 clones, around 80% of which are singletons, and approximately 8.5% rests with the top ten. This sequence joins TRBV5-3 and TRBJ2-6; the D is unclear. TRBV5-3 is noted as an ORF with a role that remains uncertain. The receptor comes from a man younger than 35 with HIV. Material: unsorted PBMCs, obtained 1.5 years before starting antiretroviral therapy. The CDR3 protein is CARSSPTQSCSGANVLTF. Written as DNA, the CDR3 is TGTGCCAGAAGCTCCCCGACACAAAGTTGCTCTGGGGCCAACGTCCTGACTTTC.